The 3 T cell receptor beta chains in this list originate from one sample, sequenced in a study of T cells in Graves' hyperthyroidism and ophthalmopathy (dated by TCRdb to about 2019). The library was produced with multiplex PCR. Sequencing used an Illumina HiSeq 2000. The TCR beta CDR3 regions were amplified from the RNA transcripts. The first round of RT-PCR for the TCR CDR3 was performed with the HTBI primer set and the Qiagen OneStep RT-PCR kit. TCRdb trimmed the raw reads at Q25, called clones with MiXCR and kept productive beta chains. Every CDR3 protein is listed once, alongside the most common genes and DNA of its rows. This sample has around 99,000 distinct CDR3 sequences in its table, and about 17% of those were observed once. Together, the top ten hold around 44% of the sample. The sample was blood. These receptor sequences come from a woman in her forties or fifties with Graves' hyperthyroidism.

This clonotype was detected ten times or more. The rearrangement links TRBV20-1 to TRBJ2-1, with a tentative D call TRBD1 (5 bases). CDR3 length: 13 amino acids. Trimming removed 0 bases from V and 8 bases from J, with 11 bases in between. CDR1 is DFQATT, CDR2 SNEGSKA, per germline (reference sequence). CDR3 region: CSARDPRVHEQFF. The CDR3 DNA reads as TGCAGTGCTAGAGATCCCAGGGTCCATGAGCAGTTCTTC.

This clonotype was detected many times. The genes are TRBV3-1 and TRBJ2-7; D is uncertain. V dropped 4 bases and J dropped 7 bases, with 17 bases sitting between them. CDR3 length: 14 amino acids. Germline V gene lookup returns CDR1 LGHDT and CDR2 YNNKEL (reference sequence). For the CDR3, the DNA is TGTGCCAGCAGCCGAGGACGGGCACCTACAGAGCAGTACTTC. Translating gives CASSRGRAPTEQYF.

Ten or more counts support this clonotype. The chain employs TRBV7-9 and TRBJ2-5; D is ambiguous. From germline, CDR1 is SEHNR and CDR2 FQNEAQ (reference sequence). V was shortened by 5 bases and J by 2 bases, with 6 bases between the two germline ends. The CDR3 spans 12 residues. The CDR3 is CASSLQQETQYF. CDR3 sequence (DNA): TGTGCCAGCAGCCTCCAACAAGAGACCCAGTACTTC.